Presented here are 24 T cell receptor beta chains from one specimen sequenced in a study of cytomegalovirus exposure and HLA in healthy donors. It was with 60 Vbeta and 13 Jbeta primers that the PCR ran. Method: immunoSEQ multiplex PCR; TCRdb's copy keeps in-frame clones and lacks some. The sample carries 130,000 or so clones, more than 70% recorded once. Sequencing was performed on PBMCs. The receptors were gathered from a man in his forties in good health and CMV-seronegative.

The gene calls are TRBV5-1 and TRBJ2-1; 9 positions match TRBD1. The V gene's germline CDR1 is SGHRS and CDR2 YFSETQ. The CDR3 runs to 16 residues. J was trimmed by 5 bases and V by 4 bases; bases with no gene match: 10. The CDR3: CASSDLTGGLHNEQFF. The CDR3 DNA reads as TGCGCCAGCAGCGACCTGACAGGGGGGCTACACAATGAGCAGTTCTTC.

The gene calls are TRBV11-2 and TRBJ2-1; 13 nucleotides agree with TRBD2. The germline V gene encodes CDR1 SGHAT and CDR2 FQNNGV. The CDR3 is 15 residues long. With V trimmed by 4 bases and J by 5 bases, 2 bases remained unmatched. In DNA form, the CDR3 reads TGTGCCAGCAGCTGGACTAGCGGGAGAGACAATGAGCAGTTCTTC. Translation: CASSWTSGRDNEQFF. The whole variable domain, remainder taken from reference TRBV11-2 and TRBJ2-1, is EAGVAQSPRYKIIEKRQSVAFWCNPISGHATLYWYQQILGQGPKLLIQFQNNGVVDDSQLPKDRFSAERLKGVDSTLKIQPAKLEDSAVYLCASSWTSGRDNEQFFGPGTRLTVL.

In its sample, this clone was seen a few times. The rearrangement links TRBV4-1 to TRBJ1-5; D perhaps matches TRBD1 (6 bases). CDR1 and CDR2 from the germline V gene are MGHRA and YSYEKL. V was trimmed by 4 bases and J by 5 bases, leaving 12 bases between them. The CDR3 has 14 residues. In DNA, the CDR3 is TGCGCCAGCAGCCTTTCACAGGGAGATCAGCCCCAGCATTTT. Encoded protein: CASSLSQGDQPQHF.

The chain carries TRBV5-6 and TRBJ2-1; D remains ambiguous. Trimming removed 1 base at V and 7 bases at J, with 15 bases between. The CDR3 has 15 amino acids. Per germline, CDR1 SGHDT and CDR2 YYEEEE. Written as DNA, the CDR3 is TGTGCCAGCAGCTTGTTTGGCGGCCAGTCGAATGAGCAGTTCTTC. This translates into CASSLFGGQSNEQFF.

The chain employs TRBV7-6 and TRBJ2-2, with D possibly matching TRBD1 (5 bases). Germline V gene sequence: CDR1 SGHVS, CDR2 FNYEAQ. V lost 1 base to trimming and J lost 2 bases, with 14 bases between them. The CDR3 contains 17 residues. CDR3 nucleotide sequence: TGTGCCAGCAGCTTAGTCGCAGGGATCGTCAACACCGGGGAGCTGTTTTTT. The encoded protein is CASSLVAGIVNTGELFF.

The chain uses TRBV19 and TRBJ2-7; TRBD1 aligns across 11 bases. The trim removed 3 bases at V and 4 bases at J, leaving 8 bases unmatched. CDR1 and CDR2 (germline): LNHDA, SQIVND (reference sequence). The CDR3 covers 16 residues. In DNA form, the CDR3 reads TGTGCCAGTAGTATTCTCGGACAGGGGGCCTCTTACGAGCAGTACTTC. Its protein product is CASSILGQGASYEQYF. Based on the CDR3 plus reference TRBV19 and TRBJ2-7, the full variable domain is DGGITQSPKYLFRKEGQNVTLSCEQNLNHDAMYWYRQDPGQGLRLIYYSQIVNDFQKGDIAEGYSVSREKKESFPLTVTSAQKNPTAFYLCASSILGQGASYEQYFGPGTRLTVT.

The gene calls are TRBV19 and TRBJ2-5, with 7 bases lining up with TRBD2. Germline assignment: CDR1 LNHDA and CDR2 SQIVND (reference sequence). The trim removed 4 bases at V and 6 bases at J, leaving 8 bases unmatched. The CDR3 loop spans 14 amino acids. In DNA form, the CDR3 reads TGTGCCAGTAGTACCACGGGCGGGGGACAGACCCAGTACTTC. This translates into CASSTTGGGQTQYF.

V and J are TRBV7-3 and TRBJ1-1, with D possibly being TRBD1 (6 bases). Germline loops: CDR1 SGHTA, CDR2 FQGTGA. V was trimmed by 5 bases and J by 1 base, leaving 11 bases between them. The CDR3 is made up of 14 amino acids. The chain's CDR3 is CASSLGGGNTEAFF. CDR3 DNA sequence: TGTGCCAGCAGCCTAGGGGGGGGGAACACTGAAGCTTTCTTT.

At least ten counts were recorded for this clone. The rearrangement joins TRBV19 to TRBJ1-5, with 7 bases that match TRBD1. CDR1 is LNHDA and CDR2 is SQIVND in the germline V gene (reference sequence). The trim removed 5 bases at V and 0 bases at J, leaving 7 bases unmatched. There are 16 residues in the CDR3. The CDR3, as DNA: TGTGCCAGTAGTCTCACCGGGACAGTTAGCAATCAGCCCCAGCATTTT. This sequence encodes CASSLTGTVSNQPQHF.

J is TRBJ1-4 and V is TRBV18, with TRBD1 identical over 8 bases. Germline V lookup: CDR1 KGHSH, CDR2 LQKENI. This CDR3 spans 16 amino acids. After removal of 3 bases from V and 8 bases from J, the junction contained 11 bases not matched to a gene. The DNA of the CDR3 is TGTGCCAGCTCACCCGCCACGACAGGGGCAGGGGAAAAACTGTTTTTT. It is translated as CASSPATTGAGEKLFF.

This chain links TRBV6-6 with TRBJ1-6, with D maybe TRBD1 (5 bases). Germline values: CDR1 MNHNY, CDR2 SVGAGI (reference sequence). V was clipped by 0 bases and J by 8 bases, with 14 bases between them. This CDR3 contains 16 residues. The CDR3, as DNA: TGTGCCAGCAGTTACTCGGGTGCAGGGTCCGATTCACCCCTCCACTTT. This codes for CASSYSGAGSDSPLHF.

The genes are TRBV5-1 and TRBJ2-7, with D perhaps TRBD1 (6 bases). This CDR3 is 15 amino acids long. Trimming removed 1 base from V and 2 bases from J, with 13 bases in between. Germline V gives CDR1 SGHRS, CDR2 YFSETQ. CDR3 loop: CASSLNGGHPYEQYF. The DNA for the CDR3 is TGCGCCAGCAGCTTGAATGGGGGACACCCCTACGAGCAGTACTTC.

This chain uses TRBV27 with TRBJ2-7, with TRBD2 identical over 7 bases. Germline V gene data show CDR1 as MNHEY and CDR2 as SMNVEV (reference sequence). With 5 bases clipped from V and 7 bases from J, the junction kept 2 bases outside the gene matches. The CDR3 sequence is 11 residues long. The CDR3 reads CASSDGREQYF. The CDR3 region has the DNA TGTGCCAGCAGTGACGGGAGGGAGCAGTACTTC.

The sample holds a few counts of this clone. The chain recombines TRBV13 with TRBJ1-1, with 7 bases fitting TRBD1. V dropped 5 bases and J dropped 6; count of bases not matched to a gene: 12. This CDR3 has 15 amino acids. CDR1 PRHDT and CDR2 FYEKMQ come from the germline V gene (reference sequence). CDR3 amino acids: CASSIETGTVPEAFF. The CDR3 coding sequence is TGTGCCAGCAGCATTGAGACCGGGACAGTCCCTGAAGCTTTCTTT.

This CDR3 is CASSQGPSGGNEQFF. The CDR3 DNA is TGCGCCAGCAGCCAAGGGCCTAGCGGGGGGAATGAGCAGTTCTTC. This chain links TRBV4-3 with TRBJ2-1; TRBD2 agrees at 11 bases. CDR3 length: 15 amino acids. The ends lost 1 base at V and 7 bases at J; junction bases unmatched: 3. Germline lookup yields CDR1 LGHNA and CDR2 YSLEER.

This clone was picked up one time. V and J are TRBV21-1 and TRBJ2-1; the table gives TRBD2 as D, unverified against the DNA. TRBV21-1 constitutes a pseudogene. This CDR3 is 16 amino acids long. The CDR3 bases are TGTGCCAGCAGCAAGGGACTAGCGGGGTTATACAATGAGCAGTTCTTC. Protein: CASSKGLAGLYNEQFF.

This clone was found a few times. V and J are TRBV25-1 and TRBJ1-4; D is ambiguous. This CDR3 has 13 residues. Trimming removed 1 base from V and 5 bases from J, with 5 bases in between. Germline CDR1 MGHDK, CDR2 SYGVNS. The CDR3 here is CASSELENEKLFF. CDR3 sequence (DNA): TGTGCCAGCAGTGAATTGGAGAATGAAAAACTGTTTTTT.

The rearrangement links TRBV6-5 to TRBJ2-1; 14 bases are a match to TRBD2. From germline, CDR1 is MNHEY and CDR2 SVGAGI. CDR3 length: 15 amino acids. J gave up 7 bases and V 4 bases, and 3 bases lay outside the gene matches. CDR3 coding DNA: TGTGCCAGCAGTTCCGGGACTAGCGGGGGTAATGAGCAGTTCTTC. Residues: CASSSGTSGGNEQFF.

V gene TRBV10-1 combines with J gene TRBJ2-4; 8 bases agree with TRBD2. J gave up 4 bases and V 0 bases, and 2 bases lay outside the gene matches. The CDR3 totals 15 residues. Germline CDR1 WNHNN, CDR2 SYGVQD (reference sequence). CDR3 DNA sequence: TGCGCCAGCAGTGAGTCGACGGGGGGGAAAAACATTCAGTACTTC. Its protein is CASSESTGGKNIQYF.

This clone was found a few times. CDR3 amino acids: CASSESGGAILYEQYF. As DNA, the CDR3 is TGTGCCAGCAGTGAATCGGGGGGGGCGATTCTCTACGAGCAGTACTTC. This chain uses TRBV25-1 with TRBJ2-7, with 8 bases fitting TRBD2. The V gene end was trimmed by 1 base and the J gene end by 3 bases; junction bases not matched to a gene: 8. CDR1 is MGHDK, CDR2 SYGVNS, per germline. There are 16 residues in the CDR3.

This clone was counted a few times. This CDR3 reads CASSLLPAGPRGPLHF. The CDR3 bases are TGTGCCAGCAGCTTACTACCTGCGGGCCCACGGGGACCCCTCCACTTT. The chain is built from TRBV7-8 and TRBJ1-6, with unresolved D. Germline V gene lookup returns CDR1 SGHVS and CDR2 FQNEAQ. V dropped 2 bases and J dropped 12 bases, with 20 bases sitting between them. The CDR3 length is 16 residues.

This clone was counted between two and nine times. The CDR3 sequence is CASSPDRGYGYTF. The DNA for the CDR3 is TGTGCCAGCAGTCCGGACAGAGGCTATGGCTACACCTTC. The chain couples TRBV6-5 to TRBJ1-2; D may be TRBD1 (6 bases). This CDR3 contains 13 residues. Germline V gene data show CDR1 as MNHEY and CDR2 as SVGAGI. Between the trimmed V and J ends, which lost 5 bases and 4 bases, there was a span of 11 bases.

The rearrangement uses TRBV7-9 and TRBJ1-2; D not resolved. CDR3 length: 15 amino acids. Deletions cut 1 base from V and 0 bases from J, with 9 bases between. In germline, CDR1 is SEHNR, CDR2 FQNEAQ (reference sequence). DNA for the CDR3: TGTGCCAGCAGCTTAGTTTTTTTAGCTAACTATGGCTACACCTTC. This sequence encodes CASSLVFLANYGYTF.

J is TRBJ1-1 and V is TRBV6-1; D is undetermined. Trimming took 6 bases from V and 7 from J, leaving 9 bases between them. The CDR3 length is 11 residues. Germline CDR1 reads MNHNS; CDR2 reads SASEGT. In nucleotides, the CDR3 is TGTGCCAGCAGACCCAGGTGTGAAGCTTTCTTT. Its protein is CASRPRCEAFF.